Described below is a single T cell receptor (beta chain) sequence and its context. The CDR3 totals 14 residues. Germline V CDR1 and CDR2: SEHNR, FQNEAQ (reference sequence). Trimming stripped 2 bases from V and 5 bases from J, with 11 bases between. Authors' analysis steps: Construction of a distant-metastasis classifier for papillary thyroid cancer relied on CDR3 differences across clinicopathological groups. TCRdb reprocessed the PCR reads via MiXCR. TCRdb's processing, not the authors', yielded these V and J calls. The table lists tens of thousands of clones, roughly a quarter of them singletons. This specimen belongs to a study of metastatic and nonmetastatic thyroid tumors. Prior to thyroid surgery, none of the patients had received any treatment.

The V gene is TRBV7-9, the J gene TRBJ2-3; no reliable D call. This receptor was obtained from a male donor with papillary thyroid cancer or a benign thyroid nodule (not recorded which). Some clones in this sample may be carry-over from other donors' samples. The sample was blood. The CDR3 DNA is TGTGCCAGCAGCTTATCTTGGATACTAGATACGCAGTATTTT. Translated, it gives CASSLSWILDTQYF. The full variable domain, completed using reference TRBV7-9 and TRBJ2-3, is DTGVSQNPRHKITKRGQNVTFRCDPISEHNRLYWYRQTLGQGPEFLTYFQNEAQLEKSRLLSDRFSAERPKGSFSTLEIQRTEQGDSAMYLCASSLSWILDTQYFGPGTRLTVL.